Listed below are T cell receptor beta chains from one sample, sequenced in a study of spatial heterogeneity in lung cancer. Via MiXCR, TCRdb re-called the 5' RACE reads, giving one row per CDR3 protein. Here the sample spans 20,000 to 25,000 distinct CDR3 sequences, under 6% being singletons. The source material was PBMCs, sampled at surgery. Receptor source: a male donor with early-stage non-small cell lung cancer. CDR3s include the opening cysteine and the closing phenylalanine or tryptophan. The order of the fields is D gene, J gene, V gene, clone size, CDR3 protein, CDR3 DNA. The D gene is left open where the match is weak. The listing skips clone size in some rows; elsewhere it reads once, few, many or a size class.

NA | TRBJ1-1 | TRBV20-1 | many | CSARGGGPRDTEAFF | TGCAGTGCTAGAGGGGGAGGGCCCAGGGACACTGAAGCTTTCTTT
NA | TRBJ2-7 | TRBV5-6 | many | CASSSPPRGTYEQYF | TGTGCCAGCAGCTCCCCCCCAAGGGGAACCTACGAGCAGTACTTC
TRBD2 | TRBJ2-1 | TRBV20-1 | many | CSPVQRTSGYNEQFF | TGCAGTCCAGTACAGCGGACTAGCGGTTACAATGAGCAGTTCTTC
NA | TRBJ2-5 | TRBV5-4 | NA | CASSLTEQETQYF | TGTGCCAGCAGCTTGACCGAACAAGAGACCCAGTACTTC
NA | TRBJ2-3 | TRBV29-1 | medium-sized | CSAGYREAGTDTQYF | TGCAGCGCTGGATATAGAGAGGCAGGCACAGATACGCAGTATTTT
TRBD1 | TRBJ2-7 | TRBV11-2 | few | CASSQSKGAGYEQYF | TGTGCCAGCAGCCAGAGTAAGGGGGCAGGATACGAGCAGTACTTC
NA | TRBJ2-1 | TRBV27 | medium-sized | CASSKKAGRSYNEQFF | TGTGCCAGCAGTAAAAAAGCGGGCCGGTCCTACAATGAGCAGTTCTTC
NA | TRBJ1-6 | TRBV14 | NA | CASSQIGGIDSPLHF | TGTGCCAGCAGCCAGATAGGGGGGATTGATTCACCCCTCCACTTT
NA | TRBJ1-2 | TRBV5-1 | many | CASSKQGYGYTF | TGCGCCAGCAGCAAGCAGGGCTATGGCTACACCTTC
NA | TRBJ1-3 | TRBV28 | NA | CASSLDLTGNTIYF | TGTGCCAGCAGTTTGGACCTAACTGGAAACACCATATATTTT
NA | TRBJ1-1 | TRBV20-1 | many | CSAGGRNTEAFF | TGCAGTGCTGGGGGGCGGAACACTGAAGCTTTCTTT
TRBD1 | TRBJ2-1 | TRBV6-4 | few | CASSDSRGPRDIEQFF | TGTGCCAGCAGTGACTCGAGGGGGCCCCGGGACATTGAGCAGTTCTTC
NA | TRBJ2-7 | TRBV4-2 | many | CASSSEQGSYEQYF | TGTGCCAGCAGCTCAGAGCAAGGTTCCTACGAGCAGTACTTC
NA | TRBJ1-5 | TRBV28 | many | CASSFTNQPQHF | TGTGCCAGCAGTTTCACCAATCAGCCCCAGCATTTT
NA | TRBJ2-7 | TRBV10-2 | NA | CASSSHSYEQYF | TGCGCCAGCAGTTCACACTCCTACGAGCAGTACTTC
NA | TRBJ1-2 | TRBV27 | many | CASSLSGLYGYTF | TGTGCCAGCAGTTTATCAGGGCTCTATGGCTACACCTTC
NA | TRBJ1-2 | TRBV28 | NA | CASSKTVNYGYTF | TGTGCCAGCAGTAAGACAGTTAACTATGGCTACACCTTC
NA | TRBJ2-5 | TRBV19 | many | CASSIAGSTDLPQYF | TGTGCCAGTAGTATCGCAGGTTCGACAGACCTACCCCAGTACTTC
NA | TRBJ2-2 | TRBV7-9 | many | CASLPPGQPSSLTGELFF | TGTGCCAGCCTGCCCCCTGGACAGCCATCGAGTCTAACCGGGGAGCTGTTTTTT
NA | TRBJ1-5 | TRBV6-2/TRBV6-3 | many | CASSWQGNQPQHF | TGTGCCAGCAGTTGGCAGGGCAATCAGCCCCAGCATTTT
NA | TRBJ2-7 | TRBV29-1 | many | CSADQGNEQYF | TGCAGCGCTGATCAGGGGAACGAGCAGTACTTC
TRBD2 | TRBJ2-1 | TRBV27 | NA | CASSLSSGAYNEQFF | TGTGCCAGCAGTTTAAGTAGCGGGGCCTACAATGAGCAGTTCTTC
NA | TRBJ2-1 | TRBV6-2/TRBV6-3 | many | CASIPEGGNEQFF | TGTGCCAGCATCCCAGAGGGGGGAAATGAGCAGTTCTTC
NA | TRBJ1-5 | TRBV7-2 | many | CASSPRVRGRQPQHF | TGTGCCAGCAGCCCAAGGGTAAGGGGCCGTCAGCCCCAGCATTTT
NA | TRBJ2-3 | TRBV7-7 | many | CASSPTGQDGDTQYF | TGTGCTAGCAGCCCCACAGGGCAGGACGGAGATACGCAGTATTTT
NA | TRBJ2-1 | TRBV11-2 | NA | CASSPTTGTFNEQFF | TGTGCCAGCAGCCCTACCACAGGGACTTTTAATGAGCAGTTCTTC
NA | TRBJ2-5 | TRBV11-2 | many | CASSRGRETQYF | TGTGCCAGCAGCAGGGGAAGAGAGACCCAGTACTTC
TRBD1 | TRBJ2-3 | TRBV12-3/TRBV12-4 | medium-sized | CASSFRTGGSDTQYF | TGTGCCAGCAGTTTCCGGACAGGGGGCTCAGATACGCAGTATTTT
NA | TRBJ2-2 | TRBV7-9 | medium-sized | CASSLAQWNTGELFF | TGTGCCAGCAGCTTAGCGCAATGGAACACCGGGGAGCTGTTTTTT
TRBD1 | TRBJ1-1 | TRBV5-1 | medium-sized | CASSSYEQGVIAEAFF | TGCGCCAGCAGCTCCTACGAACAGGGGGTGATCGCTGAAGCTTTCTTT
TRBD2 | TRBJ2-5 | TRBV6-6 | many | CASIHRRVAGGGQETQYF | TGTGCCAGCATCCACCGGAGGGTAGCGGGAGGGGGACAAGAGACCCAGTACTTC